Presented here are 10 T cell receptor beta chains from one specimen sequenced in a study of blood T cell repertoires in COVID-19. Here immunoSEQ multiplex PCR was the method, and the copy in TCRdb shows in-frame clones only, minus some. The sample lists roughly 200,000 clones; approximately 83% were seen once. The sample comprised peripheral blood. These receptor sequences come from a woman younger than 45 with COVID-19, enrolled during active disease.

V and J are TRBV7-2 and TRBJ2-7; D call uncertain. The CDR3 has 13 amino acids. Looked up from germline, CDR1 is SGHTA and CDR2 is FQGNSA. Trimming removed 5 bases from V and 0 bases from J, with 8 bases in between. CDR3 DNA: TGTGCCAGCAGCCCCCCGAGCTCCTACGAGCAGTACTTC. It codes for CASSPPSSYEQYF.

Of note for this clone: Other DNA sequences in the sample encode the same CDR3. The rearrangement uses TRBV30 and TRBJ1-1, with TRBD1 identical over 7 bases. V dropped 3 bases and J dropped 0; count of bases not matched to a gene: 4. The germline CDR1 and CDR2 sequences are GTSNPN and SVGIG (reference sequence). The CDR3 runs 14 residues. The CDR3: CAWRAGTVNTEAFF. The CDR3 DNA is TGTGCCTGGAGGGCCGGGACAGTGAACACTGAAGCTTTCTTT.

Only a few counts were recorded for this clone. V is TRBV30 and J is TRBJ1-1; D remains ambiguous. The CDR3 is 11 amino acids. CDR1 is GTSNPN, CDR2 SVGIG, per germline (reference sequence). The V and J ends lost 3 bases and 1 base respectively, with 3 bases between them. Written as DNA, the CDR3 is TGTGCCTGGAGGCGGAACACTGAAGCTTTCTTT. Its protein is CAWRRNTEAFF.

The chain carries TRBV28 and TRBJ2-3; D remains ambiguous. This CDR3 has 12 residues. From germline, CDR1 is MDHEN and CDR2 SYDVKM. The V gene lost 6 bases and the J gene lost 3 bases, with 7 bases spanning the gap. CDR3 residues: CASRTSTDTQYF. CDR3 coding DNA: TGTGCCAGCAGAACGAGTACAGATACGCAGTATTTT.

The chain carries TRBV5-1 and TRBJ1-6; 10 bases are shared with TRBD1. CDR3 length: 16 residues. V was clipped by 3 bases and J by 6 bases; unmatched bases: 6. Germline CDR1 is SGHRS and CDR2 is YFSETQ. This CDR3 is CASSWGDRGLNSPLHF. As DNA, the CDR3 is TGCGCCAGCAGCTGGGGGGACAGGGGACTTAATTCACCCCTCCACTTT. The full variable domain, rest sourced from reference TRBV5-1 and TRBJ1-6, is KAGVTQTPRYLIKTRGQQVTLSCSPISGHRSVSWYQQTPGQGLQFLFEYFSETQRNKGNFPGRFSGRQFSNSRSEMNVSTLELGDSALYLCASSWGDRGLNSPLHFGNGTRLTVT.

The gene calls are TRBV27 and TRBJ1-6; 8 nucleotides line up with TRBD1. The CDR3 is 14 residues long. Germline CDR1 MNHEY, CDR2 SMNVEV (reference sequence). The V and J ends lost 3 bases and 10 bases, in that order; junction bases with no gene match: 5. CDR3 sequence reads: CASSFDRGRSPLHF. The CDR3 DNA follows: TGTGCCAGCAGTTTCGACAGGGGTCGCTCACCCCTCCACTTT.

This sequence joins TRBV5-6 and TRBJ2-1; D uncertain. This CDR3 region has 17 residues. V was trimmed by 0 bases and J by 9 bases, leaving 22 bases between them. Germline lookup yields CDR1 SGHDT and CDR2 YYEEEE. The chain's CDR3 is CASSLGELRLSFLEQFF. DNA of the CDR3: TGTGCCAGCAGCTTGGGAGAACTCCGTCTCTCGTTTCTTGAGCAGTTCTTC.

The J gene is TRBJ1-5, the V gene TRBV4-3; D is possibly TRBD1 (6 bases). Trimming removed 1 base at V and 5 bases at J, with 12 bases between. This CDR3 comprises 15 residues. CDR1 and CDR2 (germline): LGHNA, YSLEER. CDR3 coding DNA: TGCGCCAGCAGCCAAGTAGTCAGGGGCGATCAGCCCCAGCATTTT. Protein: CASSQVVRGDQPQHF.

The genes are TRBV5-6 and TRBJ1-6; 7 bases are shared with TRBD1. V gave up 4 bases and J gave up 0 bases; unmatched junction bases: 7. Germline V gene sequence: CDR1 SGHDT, CDR2 YYEEEE. This CDR3 spans 17 amino acids. As DNA, the CDR3 is TGTGCCAGCAGCCCTTCTGGGACAGACTCCTATAATTCACCCCTCCACTTT. This sequence encodes CASSPSGTDSYNSPLHF.

This chain joins TRBV11-2 and TRBJ1-6; TRBD1 matches at 8 bases. The germline V gene has CDR1 SGHAT and CDR2 FQNNGV. There are 15 residues in the CDR3. After removal of 4 bases from V and 10 bases from J, the junction contained 9 bases not matched to a gene. The CDR3 reads CASSSLQGGGSPLHF. The CDR3 DNA sequence: TGTGCCAGCAGCTCCTTACAGGGGGGTGGCTCACCCCTCCACTTT. Supplemented by reference TRBV11-2 and TRBJ1-6, the full variable domain reads EAGVAQSPRYKIIEKRQSVAFWCNPISGHATLYWYQQILGQGPKLLIQFQNNGVVDDSQLPKDRFSAERLKGVDSTLKIQPAKLEDSAVYLCASSSLQGGGSPLHFGNGTRLTVT.